The 2 T cell receptor beta chains presented below share a single source sample, sequenced in a study of breast tumors, draining lymph nodes, adjacent tissues. From the multiplex PCR reads, TCRdb called clonotypes with MiXCR, one entry per CDR3 protein. The sample has 9,500 to 14,000 distinct CDR3 sequences; 53% are singletons. The sequenced sample was breast tumor tissue. Receptors were obtained from a female donor with breast cancer. Some clones in this sample may be carry-over from other donors' samples.

The chain employs TRBV7-2 and TRBJ2-5; D might be TRBD1 (6 bases). Deletions cut 1 base from V and 2 bases from J, with 11 bases between. CDR1 is SGHTA and CDR2 is FQGNSA in the germline V gene. This CDR3 has 15 amino acids. The CDR3 coding sequence is TGTGCCAGCAGCTTAGGTTTGGACAGTCAAGAGACCCAGTACTTC. Its translation: CASSLGLDSQETQYF.

This clonotype has just a few counts. The chain uses TRBV6-6 and TRBJ2-1, with TRBD2 identical over 12 bases. CDR1 and CDR2 from the germline V gene are MNHNY and SVGAGI (reference sequence). Germline trimming cut 5 bases from V and 7 bases from J; bases unmatched to any gene: 9. CDR3 size: 16 residues. CDR3 amino acids: CASSPRTSGAGNEQFF. CDR3 DNA sequence: TGTGCCAGCAGTCCCAGGACTAGCGGGGCCGGTAATGAGCAGTTCTTC.